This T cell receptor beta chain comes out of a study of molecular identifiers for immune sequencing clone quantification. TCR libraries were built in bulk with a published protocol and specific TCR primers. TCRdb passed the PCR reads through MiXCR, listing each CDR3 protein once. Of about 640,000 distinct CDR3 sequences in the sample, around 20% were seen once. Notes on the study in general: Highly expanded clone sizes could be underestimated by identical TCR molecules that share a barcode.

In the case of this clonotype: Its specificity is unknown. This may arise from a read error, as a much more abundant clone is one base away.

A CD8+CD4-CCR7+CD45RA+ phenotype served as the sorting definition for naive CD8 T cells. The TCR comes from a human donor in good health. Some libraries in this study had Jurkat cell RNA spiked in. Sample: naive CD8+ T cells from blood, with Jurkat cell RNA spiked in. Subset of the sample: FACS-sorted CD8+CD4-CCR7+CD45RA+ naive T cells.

CDR3 in DNA: TGTGTCAGCAGCTTAGCGATGGACAGCCCACTCTATGGCTACACCTTC. Its protein is CVSSLAMDSPLYGYTF. The chain employs TRBV7-2 and TRBJ1-2; possibly TRBD1 for D (6 bases). Per the germline V gene, CDR1 is SGHTA and CDR2 is FQGNSA. The CDR3 totals 16 residues.